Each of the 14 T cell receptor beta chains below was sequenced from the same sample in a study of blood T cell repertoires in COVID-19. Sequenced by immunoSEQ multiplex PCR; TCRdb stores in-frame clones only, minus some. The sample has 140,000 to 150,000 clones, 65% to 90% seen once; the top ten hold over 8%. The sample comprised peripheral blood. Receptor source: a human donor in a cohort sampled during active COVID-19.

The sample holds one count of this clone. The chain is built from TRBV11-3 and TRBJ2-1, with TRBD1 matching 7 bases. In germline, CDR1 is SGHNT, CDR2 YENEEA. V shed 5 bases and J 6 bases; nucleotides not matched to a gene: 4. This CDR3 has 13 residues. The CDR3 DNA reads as TGTGCCAGCAGCCTTAGGGGGCGCAATGAGCAGTTCTTC. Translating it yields CASSLRGRNEQFF.

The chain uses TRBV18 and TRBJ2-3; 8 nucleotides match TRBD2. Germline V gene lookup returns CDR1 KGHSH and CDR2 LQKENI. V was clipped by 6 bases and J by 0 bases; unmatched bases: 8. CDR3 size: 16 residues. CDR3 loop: CASSPDIAGSTDTQYF. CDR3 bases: TGTGCCAGCTCTCCAGACATAGCGGGAAGCACAGATACGCAGTATTTT.

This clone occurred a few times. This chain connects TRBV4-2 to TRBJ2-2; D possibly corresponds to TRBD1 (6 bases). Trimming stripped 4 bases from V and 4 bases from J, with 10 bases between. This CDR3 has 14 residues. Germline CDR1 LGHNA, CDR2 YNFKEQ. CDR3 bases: TGTGCCAGCAGCCCCAGGACAGTCACCGGGGAGCTGTTTTTT. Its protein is CASSPRTVTGELFF.

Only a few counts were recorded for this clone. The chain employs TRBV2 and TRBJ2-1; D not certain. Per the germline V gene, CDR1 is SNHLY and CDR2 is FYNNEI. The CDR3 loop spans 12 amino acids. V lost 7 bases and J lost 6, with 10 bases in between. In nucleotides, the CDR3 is TGTGCCAGCACGCTTTCGGGCAATGAGCAGTTCTTC. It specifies CASTLSGNEQFF.

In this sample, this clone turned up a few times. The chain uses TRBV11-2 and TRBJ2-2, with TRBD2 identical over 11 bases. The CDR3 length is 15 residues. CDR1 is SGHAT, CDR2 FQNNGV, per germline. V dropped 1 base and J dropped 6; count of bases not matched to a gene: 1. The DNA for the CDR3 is TGTGCCAGCAGCTTAGCACTAGCGGGAGCCGGGGAGCTGTTTTTT. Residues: CASSLALAGAGELFF.

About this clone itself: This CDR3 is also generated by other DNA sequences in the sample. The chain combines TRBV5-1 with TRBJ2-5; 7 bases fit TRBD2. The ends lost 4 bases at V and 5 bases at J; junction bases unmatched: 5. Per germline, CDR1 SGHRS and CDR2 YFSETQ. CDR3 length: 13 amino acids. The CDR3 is CASSLLGGETQYF. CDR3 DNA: TGCGCCAGCAGCCTCCTGGGAGGGGAGACCCAGTACTTC.

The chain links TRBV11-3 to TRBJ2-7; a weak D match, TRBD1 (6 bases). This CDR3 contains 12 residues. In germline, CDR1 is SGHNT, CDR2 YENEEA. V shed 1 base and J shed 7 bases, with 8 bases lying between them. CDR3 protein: CASSLARGEQYF. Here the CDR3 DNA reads TGTGCCAGCAGCTTAGCGAGGGGGGAGCAGTACTTC. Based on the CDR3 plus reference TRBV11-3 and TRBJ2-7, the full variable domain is EAGVVQSPRYKIIEKKQPVAFWCNPISGHNTLYWYLQNLGQGPELLIRYENEEAVDDSQLPKDRFSAERLKGVDSTLKIQPAELGDSAVYLCASSLARGEQYFGPGTRLTVT.

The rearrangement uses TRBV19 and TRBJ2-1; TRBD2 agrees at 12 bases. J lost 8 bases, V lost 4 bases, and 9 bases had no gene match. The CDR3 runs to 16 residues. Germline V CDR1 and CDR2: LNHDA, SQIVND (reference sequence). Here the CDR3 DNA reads TGTGCCAGTAGTACTCTAGGACTAGCGGGATATTATGAGCAGTTCTTC. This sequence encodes CASSTLGLAGYYEQFF.

CDR3 loop: CASSIVGQGAGTQYF. CDR3 coding DNA: TGTGCCAGTAGTATTGTTGGACAGGGGGCAGGGACCCAGTACTTC. This sequence joins TRBV19 and TRBJ2-5, with 11 bases aligning to TRBD1. With V trimmed by 3 bases and J by 7 bases, 7 bases remained unmatched. The CDR3 spans 15 residues. Per germline, CDR1 LNHDA and CDR2 SQIVND (reference sequence).

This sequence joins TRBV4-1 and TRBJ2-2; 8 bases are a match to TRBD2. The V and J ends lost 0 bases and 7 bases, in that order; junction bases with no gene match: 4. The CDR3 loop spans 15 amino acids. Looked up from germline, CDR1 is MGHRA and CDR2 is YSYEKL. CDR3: CASSQEGTRGGELFF. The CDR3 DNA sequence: TGCGCCAGCAGCCAAGAGGGGACTAGAGGCGGGGAGCTGTTTTTT.

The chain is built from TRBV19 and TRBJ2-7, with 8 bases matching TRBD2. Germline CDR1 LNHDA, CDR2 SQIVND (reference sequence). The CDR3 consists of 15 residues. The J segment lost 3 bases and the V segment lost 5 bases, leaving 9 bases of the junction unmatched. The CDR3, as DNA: TGTGCCAGTAGTGCTCCCGGGACTAGTCACTACGAGCAGTACTTC. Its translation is CASSAPGTSHYEQYF.

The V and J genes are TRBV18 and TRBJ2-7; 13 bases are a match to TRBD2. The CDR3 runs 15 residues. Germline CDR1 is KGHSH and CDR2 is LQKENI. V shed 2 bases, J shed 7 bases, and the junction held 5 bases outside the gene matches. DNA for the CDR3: TGTGCCAGCTCACCAGGACTAGCGGGAGAAGGGGAGCAGTACTTC. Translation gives CASSPGLAGEGEQYF.

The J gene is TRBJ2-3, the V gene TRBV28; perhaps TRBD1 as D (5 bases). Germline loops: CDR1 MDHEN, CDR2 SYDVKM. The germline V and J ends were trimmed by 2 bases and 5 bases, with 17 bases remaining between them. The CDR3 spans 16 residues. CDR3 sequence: CASSLTLAGMVDTQYF. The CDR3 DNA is TGTGCCAGCAGTTTAACCCTCGCAGGGATGGTAGATACGCAGTATTTT.

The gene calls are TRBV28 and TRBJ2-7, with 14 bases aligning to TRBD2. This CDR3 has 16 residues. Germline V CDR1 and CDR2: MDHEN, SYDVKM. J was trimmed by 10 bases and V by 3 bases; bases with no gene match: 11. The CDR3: CASSFRRRLAGGHQYF. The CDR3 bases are TGTGCCAGCAGTTTCCGACGAAGACTAGCGGGAGGGCATCAGTACTTC.